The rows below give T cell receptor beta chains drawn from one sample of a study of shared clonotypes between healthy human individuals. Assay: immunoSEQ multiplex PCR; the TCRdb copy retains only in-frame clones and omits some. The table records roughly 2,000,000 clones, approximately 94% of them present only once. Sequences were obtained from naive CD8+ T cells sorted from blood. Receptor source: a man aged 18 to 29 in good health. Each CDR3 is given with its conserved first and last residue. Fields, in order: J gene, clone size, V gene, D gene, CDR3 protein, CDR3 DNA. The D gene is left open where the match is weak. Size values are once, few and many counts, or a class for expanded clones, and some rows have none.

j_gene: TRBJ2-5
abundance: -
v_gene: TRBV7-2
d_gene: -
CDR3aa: CASSQGGWAAQETQYF
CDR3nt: TGTGCCAGCAGCCAGGGGGGATGGGCAGCACAAGAGACCCAGTACTTC

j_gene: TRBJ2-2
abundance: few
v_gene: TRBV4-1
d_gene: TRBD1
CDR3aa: CASSQGSGTGPLTGELFF
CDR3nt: TGCGCCAGCAGCCAAGGCTCCGGGACAGGGCCTCTGACCGGGGAGCTGTTTTTT

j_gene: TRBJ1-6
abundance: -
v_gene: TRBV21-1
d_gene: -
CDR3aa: CASSQIGTGPSSYNSPLHF
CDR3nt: TGTGCCAGCAGCCAGATAGGGACAGGTCCTTCCTCCTATAATTCACCCCTCCACTTT

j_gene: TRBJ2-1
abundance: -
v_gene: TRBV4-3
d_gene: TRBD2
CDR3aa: CASSQELAGAGDEQFF
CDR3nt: TGCGCCAGCAGCCAAGAGCTAGCGGGAGCTGGCGATGAGCAGTTCTTC

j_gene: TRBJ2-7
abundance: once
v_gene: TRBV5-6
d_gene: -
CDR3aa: CASSLLGREPDEQYF
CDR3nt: TGTGCCAGCAGCTTGTTAGGCAGGGAACCTGACGAGCAGTACTTC

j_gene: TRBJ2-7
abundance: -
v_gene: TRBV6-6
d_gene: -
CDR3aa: CASSSPIGTNSYEQYF
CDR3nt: TGTGCCAGCAGTTCTCCCATCGGAACCAACTCCTACGAGCAGTACTTC

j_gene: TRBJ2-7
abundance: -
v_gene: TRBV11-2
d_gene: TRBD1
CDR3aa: CASRRQGSYEQYF
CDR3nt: TGTGCCAGCAGACGACAGGGGAGCTACGAGCAGTACTTC

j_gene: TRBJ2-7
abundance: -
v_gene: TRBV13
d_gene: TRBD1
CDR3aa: CASSLAATGGASYEQYF
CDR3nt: TGTGCCAGCAGCTTAGCTGCGACAGGGGGCGCCAGCTACGAGCAGTACTTC

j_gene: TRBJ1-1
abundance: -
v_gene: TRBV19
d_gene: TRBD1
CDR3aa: CASSIKGGWNTEAFF
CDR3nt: TGTGCCAGTAGTATCAAAGGGGGCTGGAACACTGAAGCTTTCTTT

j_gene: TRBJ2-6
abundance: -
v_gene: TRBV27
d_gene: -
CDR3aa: CASSLGGANVLTF
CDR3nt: TGTGCCAGCAGTTTAGGTGGGGCCAACGTCCTGACTTTC

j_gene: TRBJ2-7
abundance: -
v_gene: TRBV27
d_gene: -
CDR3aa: CASSPRTAYYEQYF
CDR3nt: TGTGCCAGCAGCCCAAGGACGGCGTACTACGAGCAGTACTTC

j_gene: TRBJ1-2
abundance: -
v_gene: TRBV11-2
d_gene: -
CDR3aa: CASSLLKSYGHTF
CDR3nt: TGTGCCAGCAGCTTACTCAAGAGCTATGGCCACACCTTC

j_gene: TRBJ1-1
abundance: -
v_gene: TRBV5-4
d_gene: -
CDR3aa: CASSRNSGVARRAFF
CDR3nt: TGTGCCAGCAGCAGAAACTCAGGGGTGGCCCGACGAGCTTTCTTT

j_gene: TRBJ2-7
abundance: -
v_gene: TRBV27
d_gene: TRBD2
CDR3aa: CASSLQREGLGEQYF
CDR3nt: TGTGCCAGCAGTTTACAGCGGGAGGGCCTGGGCGAGCAGTACTTC

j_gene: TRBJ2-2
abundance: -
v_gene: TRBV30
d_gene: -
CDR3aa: CAWSFMVTGELFF
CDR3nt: TGTGCCTGGAGTTTCATGGTTACCGGGGAGCTGTTTTTT

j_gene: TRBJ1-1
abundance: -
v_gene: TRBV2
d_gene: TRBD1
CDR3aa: CASSDLGQAGVNTEAFF
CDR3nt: TGTGCCAGCAGTGATCTTGGACAGGCGGGGGTGAACACTGAAGCTTTCTTT

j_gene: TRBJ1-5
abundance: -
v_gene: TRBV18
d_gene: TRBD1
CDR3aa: CASSLQGGGNQPQHF
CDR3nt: TGTGCCAGCTCGCTACAGGGGGGGGGCAATCAGCCCCAGCATTTT

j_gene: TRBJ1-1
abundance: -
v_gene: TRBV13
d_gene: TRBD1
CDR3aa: CASSSGPGDSGNTEAFF
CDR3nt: TGTGCCAGCAGCTCTGGGCCCGGGGACAGTGGGAACACTGAAGCTTTCTTT

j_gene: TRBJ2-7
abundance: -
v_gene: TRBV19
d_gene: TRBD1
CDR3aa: CASSPGTGAYEQYF
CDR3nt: TGTGCCAGTAGTCCCGGGACAGGGGCGTACGAGCAGTACTTC

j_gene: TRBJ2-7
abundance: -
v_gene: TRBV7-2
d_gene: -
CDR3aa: CASSLVRGPLSEQYF
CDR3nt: TGTGCCAGCAGCTTAGTGCGGGGACCCTTGAGCGAGCAGTACTTC

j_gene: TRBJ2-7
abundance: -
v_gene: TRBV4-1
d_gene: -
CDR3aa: CASSQEMGLYYEQYF
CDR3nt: TGCGCCAGCAGCCAAGAAATGGGGTTATACTACGAGCAGTACTTC

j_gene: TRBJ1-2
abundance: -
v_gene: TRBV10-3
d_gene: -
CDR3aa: CAISAGDYGYTF
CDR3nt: TGTGCCATCAGTGCCGGGGACTATGGCTACACCTTC

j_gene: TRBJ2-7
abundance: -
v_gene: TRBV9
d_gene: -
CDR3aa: CASSVGETGSYEQYF
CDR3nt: TGTGCCAGCAGCGTAGGCGAGACGGGGAGCTACGAGCAGTACTTC

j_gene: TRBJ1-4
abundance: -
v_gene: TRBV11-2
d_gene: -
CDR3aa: CASSPIEILNEKLFF
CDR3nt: TGTGCCAGCAGCCCAATCGAGATCCTCAATGAAAAACTGTTTTTT

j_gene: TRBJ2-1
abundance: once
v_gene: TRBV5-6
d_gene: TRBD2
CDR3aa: CASSPGTNYNEQFF
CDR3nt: TGTGCCAGCAGCCCCGGGACTAATTACAATGAGCAGTTCTTC

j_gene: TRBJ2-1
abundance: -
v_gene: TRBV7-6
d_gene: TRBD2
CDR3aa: CASSAGGTSGRIGEQFF
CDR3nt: TGTGCCAGCAGCGCTGGTGGGACTAGCGGGAGAATCGGTGAGCAGTTCTTC

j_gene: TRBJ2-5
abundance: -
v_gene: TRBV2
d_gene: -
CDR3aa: CASSELYETQYF
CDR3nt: TGTGCCAGCAGTGAATTATACGAGACCCAGTACTTC

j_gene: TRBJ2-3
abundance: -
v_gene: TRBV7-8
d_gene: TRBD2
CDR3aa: CASSATMVSGSKVGTDTQYF
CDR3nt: TGTGCCAGCAGCGCAACGATGGTCAGCGGGAGTAAAGTAGGCACAGATACGCAGTATTTT

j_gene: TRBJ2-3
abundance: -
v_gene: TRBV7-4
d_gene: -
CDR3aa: CARSTGGPGDTQYF
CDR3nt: TGTGCCAGATCTACTGGGGGACCCGGAGATACGCAGTATTTT

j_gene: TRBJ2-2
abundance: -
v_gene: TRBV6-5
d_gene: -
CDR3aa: CASSYSRGIELFF
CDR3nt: TGTGCCAGCAGTTACTCGAGAGGAATTGAGCTGTTTTTT

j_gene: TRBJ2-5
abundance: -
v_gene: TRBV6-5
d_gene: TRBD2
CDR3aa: CASSPSGRAGETQYF
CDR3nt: TGTGCCAGCAGCCCTAGCGGGAGGGCTGGAGAGACCCAGTACTTC

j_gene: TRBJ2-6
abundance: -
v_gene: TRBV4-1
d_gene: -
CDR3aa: CASSPPGANVLTF
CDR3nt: TGCGCCAGCAGCCCGCCTGGGGCCAACGTCCTGACTTTC

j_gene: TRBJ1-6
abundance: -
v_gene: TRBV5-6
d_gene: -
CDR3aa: CASSQLQANSPLHF
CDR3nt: TGTGCCAGCAGCCAATTACAGGCCAATTCACCCCTCCACTTT

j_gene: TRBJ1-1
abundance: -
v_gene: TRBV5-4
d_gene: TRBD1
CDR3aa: CASSSLDRVPEAFF
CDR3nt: TGTGCCAGCAGCTCTCTCGACAGGGTCCCTGAAGCTTTCTTT

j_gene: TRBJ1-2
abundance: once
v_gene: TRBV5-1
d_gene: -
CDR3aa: CASSSPGARRGYTF
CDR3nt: TGCGCCAGCAGCAGCCCTGGGGCACGAAGGGGCTACACCTTC

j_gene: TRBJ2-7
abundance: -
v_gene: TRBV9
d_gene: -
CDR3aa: CASSVGLSGYEQYF
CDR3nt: TGTGCCAGCAGCGTGGGGCTGAGCGGATACGAGCAGTACTTC

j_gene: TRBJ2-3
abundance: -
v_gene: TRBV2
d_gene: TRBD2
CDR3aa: CAGSGWASGSDTQYF
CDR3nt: TGTGCCGGTAGCGGGTGGGCTAGCGGCTCGGATACGCAGTATTTT

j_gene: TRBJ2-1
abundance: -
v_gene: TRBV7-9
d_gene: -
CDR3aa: CASSRPGGPFDNEQFF
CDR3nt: TGTGCCAGCAGCCGCCCGGGCGGCCCTTTTGACAATGAGCAGTTCTTC

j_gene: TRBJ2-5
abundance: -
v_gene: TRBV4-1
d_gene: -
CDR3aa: CASSQDQGLQETQYF
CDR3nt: TGCGCCAGCAGCCAAGATCAGGGCCTCCAAGAGACCCAGTACTTC

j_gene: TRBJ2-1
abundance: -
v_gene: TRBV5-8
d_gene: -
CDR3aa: CASSLSAYYNEQFF
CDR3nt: TGTGCCAGCAGCTTGAGCGCTTACTACAATGAGCAGTTCTTC

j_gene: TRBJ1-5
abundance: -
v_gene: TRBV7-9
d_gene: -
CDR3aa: CASSLEGGQPQHF
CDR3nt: TGTGCCAGCAGCTTAGAGGGCGGACAGCCCCAGCATTTT

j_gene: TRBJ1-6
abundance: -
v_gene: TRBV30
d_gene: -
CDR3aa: CAWSGQDNSPLHF
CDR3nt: TGTGCCTGGAGTGGACAAGATAATTCACCCCTCCACTTT

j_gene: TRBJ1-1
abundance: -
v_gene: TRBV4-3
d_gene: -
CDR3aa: CASSPREAAEAFF
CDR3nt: TGCGCCAGCAGCCCCAGGGAAGCCGCTGAAGCTTTCTTT

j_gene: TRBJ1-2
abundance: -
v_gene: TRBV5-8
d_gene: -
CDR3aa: CASSNEAGYGYTF
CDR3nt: TGTGCCAGCAGCAACGAGGCCGGCTATGGCTACACCTTC

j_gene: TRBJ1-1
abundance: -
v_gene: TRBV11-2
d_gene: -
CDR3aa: CASSLDRGEAFF
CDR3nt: TGTGCCAGCAGCTTAGACAGGGGCGAAGCTTTCTTT

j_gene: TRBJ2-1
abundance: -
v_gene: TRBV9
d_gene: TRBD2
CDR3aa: CASSVIAGATYNEQFF
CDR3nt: TGTGCCAGCAGCGTTATAGCGGGAGCCACCTACAATGAGCAGTTCTTC

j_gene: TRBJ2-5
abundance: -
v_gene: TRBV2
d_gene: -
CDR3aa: CASRDSGNQETQYF
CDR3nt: TGTGCCAGCAGGGACTCCGGGAATCAAGAGACCCAGTACTTC

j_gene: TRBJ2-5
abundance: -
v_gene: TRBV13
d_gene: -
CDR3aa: CASSTGQGFETQYF
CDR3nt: TGTGCCAGCAGCACCGGGCAGGGTTTCGAGACCCAGTACTTC

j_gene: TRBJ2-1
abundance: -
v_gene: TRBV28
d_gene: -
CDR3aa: CASSFGQLYNEQFF
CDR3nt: TGTGCCAGCAGTTTCGGTCAGCTCTACAATGAGCAGTTCTTC

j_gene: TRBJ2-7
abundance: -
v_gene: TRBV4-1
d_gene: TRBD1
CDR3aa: CASSQRVDRGGEQYF
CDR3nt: TGCGCCAGCAGCCAAAGAGTGGACAGGGGTGGGGAGCAGTACTTC